These T cell receptor beta chains were read from a single sample in a study of regulatory T cells in long-lasting Graves disease. TCRdb used MiXCR to reprocess the multiplex PCR reads, holding one entry per CDR3 protein. The sample records 360,000 or so distinct CDR3 sequences, over 9.5% being singletons. The data also belong to a second study, concerning T cells in Graves' hyperthyroidism and ophthalmopathy.

Sequencing used peripheral blood mononuclear cells (PBMCs), obtained at new diagnosis, from a patient treated with antithyroid drugs. The receptors derive from a young woman with Graves disease. Each CDR3 is given with its conserved first and last residue. A D gene is named only where the DNA matches it firmly. The size entry is marked missing in some rows and otherwise reads once, few, many or a size class.

j_gene,abundance,d_gene,v_gene,CDR3nt,CDR3aa
TRBJ1-4,many,.,TRBV2,TGTGCCAGCAGTGCAAGTAGCAGGGTCGGCGAAAAACTGTTTTTT,CASSASSRVGEKLFF
TRBJ1-2,few,.,TRBV12-3/TRBV12-4,TGTGCCAGCAGTTTTAATTTTCCAGTCACCTTC,CASSFNFPVTF
TRBJ2-1,many,.,TRBV2,TGTGCCAGCAAGAGGGGGGTGCTTCGGAGCTCCTACAATGAGCAGTTCTTC,CASKRGVLRSSYNEQFF
TRBJ1-1,many,TRBD1,TRBV5-5,TGTGCCAGCAGCTCCCGACAGGGAGGAAGGGACACTGAAGCTTTCTTT,CASSSRQGGRDTEAFF
TRBJ1-1,few,.,TRBV4-3,TGCGCCAGCAGCCAAGGCCAGGTTATGGGAATGAACACTGAAGCTTTCTTT,CASSQGQVMGMNTEAFF
TRBJ1-2,.,TRBD1,TRBV4-1,TGCGCCAGCAGCCAGTTACCGGGACAGGACTATGGCTACACCTTC,CASSQLPGQDYGYTF
TRBJ2-1,many,.,TRBV5-1,TGCGCCAGCAGCTCCCAAACGAGGGACTCCTACAATGAGCAGTTCTTC,CASSSQTRDSYNEQFF
TRBJ2-3,many,.,TRBV5-1,TGCGCCAGCAGCTTACTGGGGGCAGATACGCAGTATTTT,CASSLLGADTQYF
TRBJ1-6,many,.,TRBV6-1,TGTGCCAGCAGTCCCCTAGGGGGTCCAATTGATTCACCCCTCCACTTT,CASSPLGGPIDSPLHF
TRBJ1-6,many,.,TRBV2,TGTGCCAGCAGTGGGGCCGGATTAGCTAATTCACCCCTCCACTTT,CASSGAGLANSPLHF
TRBJ2-3,many,TRBD1,TRBV5-1,TGTGCCAGCAGTTTGGGACAGGGGGCGGCAGATACGCAGTATTTT,CASSLGQGAADTQYF
TRBJ2-7,many,.,TRBV7-8,TGTGCCAGCAGCTTAATAAAGGTGGGAGTGAGTGAGCAGTACTTC,CASSLIKVGVSEQYF
TRBJ2-2,.,.,TRBV6-1,TGTGCCAGCAGTCCAGGGGCATACGGCACCGGGGAGCTGTTTTTT,CASSPGAYGTGELFF
TRBJ1-3,.,.,TRBV20-1,TGCAGTGCTAGAGACCCAGTCTCTGGAAACACCATATATTTT,CSARDPVSGNTIYF
TRBJ2-2,many,.,TRBV3-1,TGTGCCAGCAGCCGTGACACCGGGGAGCTGTTTTTT,CASSRDTGELFF
TRBJ1-1,many,.,TRBV18,TGTGCCAGCTCACCCACGGGAACAGACACTGAAGCTTTCTTT,CASSPTGTDTEAFF
TRBJ2-7,many,.,TRBV5-1,TGCGCCAGCAGCTCCCTGGGGTCCGAGCAGTACTTC,CASSSLGSEQYF
TRBJ2-7,.,.,TRBV7-9,TGTGCCAGCAGCCCCGGGACGTCGAGCTCCTACGAGCAGTACTTC,CASSPGTSSSYEQYF
TRBJ2-1,.,.,TRBV6-1,TGTGCCAGCAGTCGACGCCCGACGGGGAACCACTATGGTGAGCAGTTCTTC,CASSRRPTGNHYGEQFF
TRBJ2-5,many,.,TRBV20-1,TGCAGTGCTAGAGGACCCCCGGAGGGAGAGACCCAGTACTTC,CSARGPPEGETQYF
TRBJ2-5,.,.,TRBV19,TGTGCCAGTAGTACCCTGGAAGATCATCAAGAGACCCAGTACTTC,CASSTLEDHQETQYF
TRBJ2-1,many,.,TRBV7-9,TGTGCCAGCAGGGGGACGACTGGGGCGGCAGTTGAGCAGTTCTTC,CASRGTTGAAVEQFF
TRBJ2-7,many,.,TRBV20-1,TGCAGTGGGGCCCAAGAGGTTCGCTACGAGCAGTACTTC,CSGAQEVRYEQYF
TRBJ1-1,many,.,TRBV20-1,TGCAGTGCCCCGGGGCCCTGGGGCACTGAAGCTTTCTTT,CSAPGPWGTEAFF
TRBJ2-3,many,.,TRBV12-5,TGTGCTAGTGGTTTGGACAACACAGATACGCAGTATTTT,CASGLDNTDTQYF
TRBJ2-1,many,.,TRBV5-6,TGTGCCAGCAGCTTGGGCGGCGTGACCCGATACGGGAATGAGCAGTTCTTC,CASSLGGVTRYGNEQFF
TRBJ1-1,many,TRBD1,TRBV6-1,TGTGCCATTGGACAGGGGATGAACACTGAAGCTTTCTTT,CAIGQGMNTEAFF
TRBJ2-1,.,.,TRBV6-9,TGTGCCAGCAGTTACACAGTGACATTTGACTCCTCCTACAATGAGCAGTTCTTC,CASSYTVTFDSSYNEQFF
TRBJ2-5,many,.,TRBV29-1,TGCAGCGTTGGACACAGACTCCAAGAGACCCAGTACTTC,CSVGHRLQETQYF
TRBJ2-2,many,.,TRBV12-3/TRBV12-4,TGTGCCAGCAGTTCGCGCCGGGTTTTAGCGCTTAACACCGGGGAGCTGTTTTTT,CASSSRRVLALNTGELFF
TRBJ2-1,few,TRBD1,TRBV18,TGTGCCAGCTCACCTAACTACAGGGGGTTGTTCTCCTACAATGAGCAGTTCTTC,CASSPNYRGLFSYNEQFF
TRBJ2-1,many,.,TRBV7-3,TGTGCCAGCAGCCAAGGGACGCGGGGACGGGAGCAGTTCTTC,CASSQGTRGREQFF
TRBJ2-2,.,.,TRBV6-1,TGTGCCAGCAGTGAAGTTCTGGACACCGGGGAGCTGTTTTTT,CASSEVLDTGELFF
TRBJ2-1,.,.,TRBV30,TGTGCCTGGAGAGCCTACAATGAGCAGTTCTTC,CAWRAYNEQFF
TRBJ1-2,many,.,TRBV18,TGTGCCAGCTCACCACTGCCCCTAGGTGGCTACACCTTC,CASSPLPLGGYTF
TRBJ2-1,many,.,TRBV24-1,TGTGCCACCAGTGCAGGAGGCAATGAGCAGTTCTTC,CATSAGGNEQFF
TRBJ2-6,few,.,TRBV10-3,TGTGCCATCAGTGATGGGTACTCTGGGGCCAACGTCCTGACTTTC,CAISDGYSGANVLTF
TRBJ1-1,many,.,TRBV13,TGTGCCAGCAGCCCAGGGTTTGCAACTCCCAACACTGAAGCTTTCTTT,CASSPGFATPNTEAFF
TRBJ2-3,many,TRBD2,TRBV18,TGTGCCAGCTCACGTAGCGGGTGGGGCACAGATACGCAGTATTTT,CASSRSGWGTDTQYF
TRBJ2-3,many,.,TRBV11-2,TGTGCCAGCAACCTACAGAAGGGAATTGGAGATACGCAGTATTTT,CASNLQKGIGDTQYF
TRBJ2-7,many,.,TRBV6-1,TGTGCCAGCTCTTTCATTAGGGGGGCCTACGAGCAGTACTTC,CASSFIRGAYEQYF
TRBJ2-6,few,.,TRBV5-6,TGTGCCAGCAGCTTTGGGCCTCCACGGACTGGGGCCAACGTCCTGACTTTC,CASSFGPPRTGANVLTF
TRBJ1-5,many,.,TRBV6-1,TGTGCCAGCGGGCAGGGAAGCAATCAGCCCCAGCATTTT,CASGQGSNQPQHF
TRBJ1-5,.,.,TRBV19,TGTGCCAGTAGTAACAGGGTCCTCGGCAATCAGCCCCAGCATTTT,CASSNRVLGNQPQHF
TRBJ1-2,many,TRBD1,TRBV12-3/TRBV12-4,TGTGCCAGCAGTCAGGGGGAGGATGGCTACACCTTC,CASSQGEDGYTF
TRBJ2-1,few,TRBD2,TRBV18,TGTGCCAGCTCACCACTCGGGGGGCGTGGGACTAGCTCCTACAATGAGCAGTTCTTC,CASSPLGGRGTSSYNEQFF
TRBJ1-1,many,.,TRBV2,TGTGCCAGCAGTGATGAAGCTTTCTTT,CASSDEAFF
TRBJ2-3,many,.,TRBV12-3/TRBV12-4,TGTGCCAGCAGCTGGACAACCACAGATACGCAGTATTTT,CASSWTTTDTQYF
TRBJ2-1,many,.,TRBV19,TGTGCCAGTAGTTTGCTAGCGACCCTAGGGAATGAGCAGTTCTTC,CASSLLATLGNEQFF
TRBJ2-2,many,TRBD1,TRBV11-2,TGTGCCAGCAGCTTAATCGTAATGACAGGGAAGACCGGGGAGCTGTTTTTT,CASSLIVMTGKTGELFF